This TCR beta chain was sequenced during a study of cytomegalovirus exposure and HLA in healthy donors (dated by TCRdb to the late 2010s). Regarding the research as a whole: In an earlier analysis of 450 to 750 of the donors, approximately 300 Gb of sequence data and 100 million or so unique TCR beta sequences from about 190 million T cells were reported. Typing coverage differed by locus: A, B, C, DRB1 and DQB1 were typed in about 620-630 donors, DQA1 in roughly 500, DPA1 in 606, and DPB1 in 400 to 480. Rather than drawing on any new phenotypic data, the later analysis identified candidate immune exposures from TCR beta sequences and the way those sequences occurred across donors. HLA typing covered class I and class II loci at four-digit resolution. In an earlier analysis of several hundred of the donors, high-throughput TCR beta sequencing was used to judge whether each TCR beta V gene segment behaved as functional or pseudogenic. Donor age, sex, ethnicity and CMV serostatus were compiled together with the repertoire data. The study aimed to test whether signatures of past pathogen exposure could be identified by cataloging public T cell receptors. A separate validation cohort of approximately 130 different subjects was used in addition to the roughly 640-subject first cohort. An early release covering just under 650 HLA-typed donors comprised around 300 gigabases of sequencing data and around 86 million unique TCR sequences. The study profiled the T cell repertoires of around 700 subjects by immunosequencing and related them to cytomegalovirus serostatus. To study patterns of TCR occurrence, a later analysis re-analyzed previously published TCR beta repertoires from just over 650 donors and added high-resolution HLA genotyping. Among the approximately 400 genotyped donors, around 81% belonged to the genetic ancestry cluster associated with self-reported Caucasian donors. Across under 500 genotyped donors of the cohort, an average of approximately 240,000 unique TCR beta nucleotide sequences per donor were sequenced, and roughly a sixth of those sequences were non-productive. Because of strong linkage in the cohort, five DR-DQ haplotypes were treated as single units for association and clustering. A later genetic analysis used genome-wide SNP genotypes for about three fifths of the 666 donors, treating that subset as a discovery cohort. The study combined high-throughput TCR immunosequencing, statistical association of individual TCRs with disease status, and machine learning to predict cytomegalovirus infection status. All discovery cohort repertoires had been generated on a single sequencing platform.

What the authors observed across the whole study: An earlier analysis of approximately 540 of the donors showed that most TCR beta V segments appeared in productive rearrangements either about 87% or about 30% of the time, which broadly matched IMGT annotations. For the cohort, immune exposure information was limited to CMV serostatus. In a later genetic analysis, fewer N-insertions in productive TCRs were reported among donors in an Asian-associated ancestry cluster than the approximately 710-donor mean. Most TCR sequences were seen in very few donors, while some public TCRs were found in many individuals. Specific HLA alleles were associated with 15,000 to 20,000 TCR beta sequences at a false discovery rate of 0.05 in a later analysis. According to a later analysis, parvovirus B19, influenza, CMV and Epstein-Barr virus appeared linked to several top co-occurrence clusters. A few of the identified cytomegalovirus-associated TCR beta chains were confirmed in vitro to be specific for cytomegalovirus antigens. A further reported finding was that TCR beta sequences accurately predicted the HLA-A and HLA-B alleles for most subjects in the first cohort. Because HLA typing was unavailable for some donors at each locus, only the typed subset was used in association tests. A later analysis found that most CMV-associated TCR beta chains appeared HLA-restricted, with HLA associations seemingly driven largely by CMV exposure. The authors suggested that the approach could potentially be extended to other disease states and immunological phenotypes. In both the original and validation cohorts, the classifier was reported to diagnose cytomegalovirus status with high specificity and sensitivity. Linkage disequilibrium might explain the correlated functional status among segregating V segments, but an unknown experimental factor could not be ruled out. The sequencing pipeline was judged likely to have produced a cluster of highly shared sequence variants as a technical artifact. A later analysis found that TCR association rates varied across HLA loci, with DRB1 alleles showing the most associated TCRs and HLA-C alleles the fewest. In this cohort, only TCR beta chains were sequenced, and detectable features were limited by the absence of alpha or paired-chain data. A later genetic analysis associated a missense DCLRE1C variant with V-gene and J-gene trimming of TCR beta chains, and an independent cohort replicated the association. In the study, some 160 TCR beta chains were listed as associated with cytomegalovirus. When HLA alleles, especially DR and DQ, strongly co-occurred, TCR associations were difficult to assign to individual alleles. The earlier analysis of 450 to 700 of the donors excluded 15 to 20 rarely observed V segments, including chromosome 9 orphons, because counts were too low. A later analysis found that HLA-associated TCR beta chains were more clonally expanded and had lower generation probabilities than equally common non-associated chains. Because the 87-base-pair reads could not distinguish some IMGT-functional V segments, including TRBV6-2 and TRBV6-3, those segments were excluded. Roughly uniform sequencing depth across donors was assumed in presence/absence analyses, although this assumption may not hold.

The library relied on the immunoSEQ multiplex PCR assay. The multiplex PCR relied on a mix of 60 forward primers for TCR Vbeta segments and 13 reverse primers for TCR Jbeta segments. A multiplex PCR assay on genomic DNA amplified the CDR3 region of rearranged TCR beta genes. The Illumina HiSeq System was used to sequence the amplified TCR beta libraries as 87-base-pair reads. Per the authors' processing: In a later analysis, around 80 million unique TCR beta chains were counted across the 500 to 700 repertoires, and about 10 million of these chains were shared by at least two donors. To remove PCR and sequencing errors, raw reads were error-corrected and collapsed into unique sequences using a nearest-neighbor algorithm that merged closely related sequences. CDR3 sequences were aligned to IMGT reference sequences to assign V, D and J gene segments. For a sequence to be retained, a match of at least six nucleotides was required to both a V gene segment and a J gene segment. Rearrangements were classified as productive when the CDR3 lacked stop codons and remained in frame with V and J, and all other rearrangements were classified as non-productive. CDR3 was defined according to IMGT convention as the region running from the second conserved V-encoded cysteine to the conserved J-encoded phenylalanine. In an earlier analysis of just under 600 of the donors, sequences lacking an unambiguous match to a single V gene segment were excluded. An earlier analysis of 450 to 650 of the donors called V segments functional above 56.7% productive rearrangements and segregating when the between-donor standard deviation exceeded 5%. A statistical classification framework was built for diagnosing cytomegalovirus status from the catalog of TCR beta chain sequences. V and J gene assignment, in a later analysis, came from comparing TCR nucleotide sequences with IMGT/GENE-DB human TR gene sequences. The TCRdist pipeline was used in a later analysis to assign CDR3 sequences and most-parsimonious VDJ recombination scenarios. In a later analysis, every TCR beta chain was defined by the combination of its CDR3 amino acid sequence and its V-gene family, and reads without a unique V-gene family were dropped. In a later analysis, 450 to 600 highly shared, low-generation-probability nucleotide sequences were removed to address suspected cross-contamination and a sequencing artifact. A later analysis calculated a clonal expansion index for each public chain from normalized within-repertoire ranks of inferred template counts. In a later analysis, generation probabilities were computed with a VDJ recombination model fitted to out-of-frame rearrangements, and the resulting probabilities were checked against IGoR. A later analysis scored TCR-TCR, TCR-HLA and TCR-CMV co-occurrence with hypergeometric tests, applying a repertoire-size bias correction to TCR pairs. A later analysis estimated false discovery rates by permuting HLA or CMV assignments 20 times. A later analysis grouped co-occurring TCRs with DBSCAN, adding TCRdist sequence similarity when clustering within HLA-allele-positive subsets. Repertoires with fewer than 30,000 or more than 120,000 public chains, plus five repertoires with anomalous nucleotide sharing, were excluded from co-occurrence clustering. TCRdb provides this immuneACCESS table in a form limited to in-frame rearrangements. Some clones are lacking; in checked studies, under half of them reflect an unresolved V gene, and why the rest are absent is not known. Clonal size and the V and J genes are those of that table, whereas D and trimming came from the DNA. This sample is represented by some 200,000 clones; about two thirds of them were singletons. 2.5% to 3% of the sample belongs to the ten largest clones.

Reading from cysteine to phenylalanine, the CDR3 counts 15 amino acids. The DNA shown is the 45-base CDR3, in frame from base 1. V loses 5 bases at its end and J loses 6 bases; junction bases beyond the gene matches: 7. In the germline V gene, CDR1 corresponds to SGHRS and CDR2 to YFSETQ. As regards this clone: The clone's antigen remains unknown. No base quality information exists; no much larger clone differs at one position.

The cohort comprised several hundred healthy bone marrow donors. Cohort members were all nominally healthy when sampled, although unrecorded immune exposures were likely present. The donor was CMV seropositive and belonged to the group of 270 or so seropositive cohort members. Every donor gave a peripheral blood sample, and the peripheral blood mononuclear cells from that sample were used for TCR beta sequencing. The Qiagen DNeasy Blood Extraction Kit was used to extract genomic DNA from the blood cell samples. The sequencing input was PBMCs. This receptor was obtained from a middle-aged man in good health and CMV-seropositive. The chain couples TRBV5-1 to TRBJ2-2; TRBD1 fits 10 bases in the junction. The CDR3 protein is CASSPVGQGPGELFF. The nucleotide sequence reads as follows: TGCGCCAGCAGTCCCGTGGGACAGGGGCCCGGGGAGCTGTTTTTT.